A single sample gave rise to the 9 T cell receptor beta chains below, sequenced in a study of T cell responses to AZD1222 COVID-19 vaccine. Some clones are missing from TCRdb's copy, which holds only in-frame ones; the method was immunoSEQ multiplex PCR. The sample lists 95,000 to 150,000 clones, 80% to 90% seen once, with 6.5% to 9% in the top ten. Sample: peripheral blood, taken on day 0 of AZD1222 vaccination. Receptors originate from an adult in good health.

This clone was seen once. This chain joins TRBV5-4 and TRBJ1-4; no firm D call. Germline V gives CDR1 SGHNT, CDR2 YYREEE (reference sequence). V lost 1 base and J lost 0, with 7 bases in between. The CDR3 sequence is 15 residues long. CDR3 nucleotides: TGTGCCAGCAGCTTGATTTCTGCAACTAATGAAAAACTGTTTTTT. This gives the protein CASSLISATNEKLFF.

This clone was detected once. The genes are TRBV7-9 and TRBJ1-4; no clear D. The V end was cut by 5 bases, the J end by 4 bases, with 11 bases between. CDR1 is SEHNR, CDR2 FQNEAQ, per germline (reference sequence). The CDR3 extends over 14 amino acids. This chain's CDR3 is CASSPDGNNEKLFF. CDR3 bases: TGTGCCAGCAGCCCGGACGGGAATAATGAAAAACTGTTTTTT.

The chain recombines TRBV18 with TRBJ1-2; no clear D. CDR3 size: 13 residues. Trimming removed 3 bases at V and 8 bases at J, with 13 bases between. CDR1 and CDR2 (germline): KGHSH, LQKENI. DNA of the CDR3: TGTGCCAGCTCACCCGAGTCACCACGAGGCTACACCTTC. Residues: CASSPESPRGYTF.

The chain employs TRBV12-3 or TRBV12-4 and TRBJ1-2; D not resolved. V shed 3 bases and J shed 2 bases, with 7 bases lying between them. The CDR3 runs to 13 residues. The CDR3 nucleotides read TGTGCCAGCAGTTTGACCGAAAACTATGGCTACACCTTC. Amino acids: CASSLTENYGYTF.

J is TRBJ2-7 and V is TRBV29-1, with D perhaps matching TRBD1 or TRBD2 (5 bases each). The V end lost 4 bases, the J end lost 0 bases, and 16 bases lay between the germline ends. CDR3 length: 15 amino acids. Germline V CDR1 and CDR2: SQVTM, ANQGSEA. The CDR3 sequence is CSVGGNRDSSYEQYF. The CDR3 DNA sequence: TGCAGCGTTGGGGGGAACAGAGATAGCTCCTACGAGCAGTACTTC.

The chain joins TRBV5-1 to TRBJ2-3; 10 nucleotides match TRBD2. The CDR3 covers 16 residues. Germline V gives CDR1 SGHRS, CDR2 YFSETQ. Losses at the gene ends were 3 bases for V and 2 bases for J; bases not matched to a gene: 6. The CDR3 reads CASSSGLAENTDTQYF. CDR3 in DNA: TGCGCCAGCAGCTCCGGACTAGCGGAGAACACAGATACGCAGTATTTT.

CDR3 nucleotides: TGTGCCAGCAGCCGCCCTTTACCCGGGGGCTCCTACGAGCAGTACTTC. Amino acid sequence: CASSRPLPGGSYEQYF. The genes are TRBV13 and TRBJ2-7; D perhaps matches TRBD2 (6 bases). This CDR3 region has 16 residues. Germline-derived CDR1 and CDR2 are PRHDT and FYEKMQ (reference sequence). The ends were cut back, 5 bases at V and 0 bases at J, with 17 bases in the middle.

DNA for the CDR3: TGTGCCAGCGGGAGCTCTGGAAACACCATATATTTT. Protein product: CASGSSGNTIYF. The V gene is TRBV3-1 (or the pseudogene TRBV3-2), the J gene TRBJ1-3; unclear D gene. The CDR3 length is 12 residues. Trimming left V 8 bases short and J 0 bases short, with 5 bases between. Germline values: CDR1 LGHDT, CDR2 YNNKEL (reference sequence).

The chain has TRBV29-1 and TRBJ2-1, with D unresolved. This CDR3 has 14 amino acids. Trimming left V 3 bases short and J 2 bases short, with 11 bases between. The germline V gene encodes CDR1 SQVTM and CDR2 ANQGSEA. DNA for the CDR3: TGCAGCGTTGATCGATTCACCGCCTACAATGAGCAGTTCTTC. Amino acid sequence: CSVDRFTAYNEQFF.